This TCR beta chain was profiled in a study of prognosis after radiotherapy for stage I lung cancer. Study background: The study enrolled patients with stage I non-small cell lung cancer between 2018 and early 2019. In about a dozen patients the tumors were adenocarcinoma, and in seven they were squamous cell carcinoma.

As to this clonotype: Antigen unknown. With only one base between it and a far larger clone, this is likely a read error.

Study-level results: Shannon entropy after stereotactic body radiation therapy was lower in patients who developed distant metastases. After stereotactic body radiation therapy, unique TCR clone counts dropped from a median of approximately 9,100 to 7,200.

TCR beta CDR3 amplification from genomic DNA was performed by two-round multiplex PCR. Round-one PCR had primers specific to each TRBV and TRBJ gene. In TCRdb, the multiplex PCR reads were re-called with MiXCR into one record per CDR3 protein. The table records about 18,000 distinct CDR3 sequences, 45% to 70% of them present only once. Germline V gene data show CDR1 as SGHAT and CDR2 as FQNNGV. This CDR3 is 13 amino acids long. Source: PBMCs, taken before or after stereotactic body radiation therapy (not recorded which). This TCR came from a donor aged 50 or older with non-small cell lung cancer. The chain couples TRBV11-2 to TRBJ2-4, with D possibly being TRBD2 (6 bases). The J call is uncertain, as TRBJ2-1 better fits the DNA end. The CDR3 here is CASSSWEDNGQFF. As DNA, the CDR3 is TGTGCCAGCAGCTCCTGGGAGGACAATGGGCAGTTCTTC.